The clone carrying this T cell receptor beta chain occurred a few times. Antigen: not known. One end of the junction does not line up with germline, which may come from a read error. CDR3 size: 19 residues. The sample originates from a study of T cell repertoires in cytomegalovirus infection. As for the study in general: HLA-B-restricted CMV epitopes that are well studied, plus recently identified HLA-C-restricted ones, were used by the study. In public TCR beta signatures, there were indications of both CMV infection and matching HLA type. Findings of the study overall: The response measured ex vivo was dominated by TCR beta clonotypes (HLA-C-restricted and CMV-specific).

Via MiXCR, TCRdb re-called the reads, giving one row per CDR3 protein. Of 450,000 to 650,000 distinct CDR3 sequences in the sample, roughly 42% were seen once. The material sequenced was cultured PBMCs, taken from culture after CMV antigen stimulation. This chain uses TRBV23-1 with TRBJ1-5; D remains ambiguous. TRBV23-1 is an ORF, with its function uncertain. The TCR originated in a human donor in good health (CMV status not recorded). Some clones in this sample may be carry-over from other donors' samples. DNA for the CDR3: TGCGCCAGCAGTCAATGGCAGAGGATCCCCCGGATCCTTAATCGGCCCCAGCATTTT. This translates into CASSQWQRIPRILNRPQHF.